The 6 T cell receptor beta chains given below trace back to one sample, sequenced in a study of CD8 T cells in ankylosing spondylitis. Each CDR3 protein gets one entry after TCRdb re-called the 5' RACE reads with MiXCR. The data contain 150,000 to 200,000 distinct CDR3 sequences, 9.5% to 13% of them singletons. The source material was blood, either unsorted or a sorted T cell fraction (not recorded which). These receptors were collected from a male donor with ankylosing spondylitis or in good health (not recorded which).

The rearrangement uses TRBV5-1 and TRBJ2-5; possible D gene TRBD2, 5 bases. V shed 0 bases and J shed 0 bases, with 18 bases lying between them. Germline CDR1 SGHRS, CDR2 YFSETQ. The CDR3 runs to 18 residues. This CDR3 reads CASSLAGLGASNQETQYF. CDR3 nucleotides: TGCGCCAGCAGCTTGGCAGGCTTGGGAGCCAGTAACCAAGAGACCCAGTACTTC.

This clonotype was counted ten times or more. This sequence joins TRBV5-1 and TRBJ2-2; TRBD1 matches 10 bases. V lost 0 bases and J lost 4; bases outside the gene matches: 3. This CDR3 region has 16 residues. The V gene's germline CDR1 is SGHRS and CDR2 YFSETQ. CDR3 residues: CASSLGQGAITGELFF. CDR3 bases: TGCGCCAGCAGCTTGGGACAGGGGGCGATCACCGGGGAGCTGTTTTTT.

The table lists this clonotype with many counts. CDR3 coding DNA: TGCAGTGCCAAAGCAGGGGGGAACACCGGGGAGCTGTTTTTT. It translates to CSAKAGGNTGELFF. This chain links TRBV20-1 with TRBJ2-2; TRBD1 matches at 7 bases. CDR1 DFQATT and CDR2 SNEGSKA come from the germline V gene (reference sequence). The length of the CDR3 is 14 residues. The ends lost 6 bases at V and 1 base at J; junction bases unmatched: 5.

This clonotype has ten or more counts. This chain uses TRBV12-3 or TRBV12-4 with TRBJ1-1, with D hard to call. The V end lost 3 bases, the J end lost 1 base, and 12 bases lay between the germline ends. This CDR3 region has 15 residues. CDR3 residues: CASSLTGVRNTEAFF. As DNA, the CDR3 is TGTGCCAGCAGTTTGACCGGGGTTAGGAACACTGAAGCTTTCTTT.

This clonotype appeared many times. V and J are TRBV5-1 and TRBJ2-1, with no clear D. Per the germline V gene, CDR1 is SGHRS and CDR2 is YFSETQ. The CDR3 consists of 12 residues. V was trimmed by 0 bases and J by 13 bases, leaving 11 bases between them. The CDR3 coding sequence is TGCGCCAGCAGCTTGGAGGCCGGAACACAGTTCTTC. It translates to CASSLEAGTQFF.

This clonotype was counted many times. This chain's CDR3 is CASSLIRSYEQYF. For the CDR3, the DNA is TGTGCCAGCAGTCTAATCAGGTCCTACGAGCAGTACTTC. This chain uses TRBV12-3 or TRBV12-4 with TRBJ2-7; D is uncertain. Trimming took off 5 bases at V and 1 base at J, with 9 bases between the two ends. The CDR3 extends over 13 amino acids.